The clone carrying this T cell receptor (beta chain) has only a few counts. No antigen is known for it. This sample is part of a study of OX40 agonist ivuxolimab in advanced cancers. Overall study: While on treatment, patients had intravenous ivuxolimab at 0.01 to 10 mg/kg every 2 weeks. Of mixed ages from about 20 to 85 and averaging 60 years, the group was just under 85% male.

Study-wide points: Expansion of clones was among the lowest in partial responders at 0.1-3.0 mg/kg. It was also the case that some nonresponders had low normalized T-cell clonal expansion.

Using immunoSEQ multiplex PCR, the repertoire was profiled, and TCRdb retains in-frame clones only, with some absent. The sample records tens of thousands of clones, approximately 92% being singletons. CDR3 length equals 14 residues. V was cut by 2 bases and J by 3 bases, with 11 bases left in between. Germline-derived CDR1 and CDR2 are SNHLY and FYNNEI. This sample comprised CD4+ or CD8+ T cells sorted from blood, obtained in a trial of the OX40 agonist ivuxolimab. This TCR was recovered from an adult with an advanced solid tumor such as melanoma, head and neck, liver or kidney cancer. The chain carries TRBV2 and TRBJ2-7; D is uncertain. CDR3 DNA: TGTGCCAGCAGTGAAAGAGGCAGGATCTACGAGCAGTACTTC. Translating gives CASSERGRIYEQYF.